This T cell receptor (beta chain) is drawn from a study of CD8+ T cells in alopecia areata. Points on this clone: Its matching antigen is unknown.

The CDR3 has 12 residues. Looked up from germline, CDR1 is LNHDA and CDR2 is SQIVND (reference sequence). Between the trimmed V and J ends, which lost 4 bases and 2 bases, there was a span of 6 bases. Findings and limits, study-wide: Between patients, shared TCR sequences were less clear than in mice. This was possibly due in part to HLA diversity in the patient population.

Extraction and reverse transcription of RNA yielded cDNA as the sequencing template. Clones were sequenced by immunoSEQ multiplex PCR, and TCRdb holds only the in-frame ones, with some missing. The data show just over 30,000 clones, 62% seen once. The sequencing input was NKG2D-high CD8+ T cells sorted from blood. The receptor comes from a human donor with alopecia areata. The rearrangement uses TRBV19 and TRBJ2-7; no clear D. The CDR3 coding sequence is TGTGCCAGTAGTAATGGGGCCTACGAGCAGTACTTC. Its translation: CASSNGAYEQYF. Using reference TRBV19 and TRBJ2-7 for the parts outside the CDR3, the full variable domain is DGGITQSPKYLFRKEGQNVTLSCEQNLNHDAMYWYRQDPGQGLRLIYYSQIVNDFQKGDIAEGYSVSREKKESFPLTVTSAQKNPTAFYLCASSNGAYEQYFGPGTRLTVT.